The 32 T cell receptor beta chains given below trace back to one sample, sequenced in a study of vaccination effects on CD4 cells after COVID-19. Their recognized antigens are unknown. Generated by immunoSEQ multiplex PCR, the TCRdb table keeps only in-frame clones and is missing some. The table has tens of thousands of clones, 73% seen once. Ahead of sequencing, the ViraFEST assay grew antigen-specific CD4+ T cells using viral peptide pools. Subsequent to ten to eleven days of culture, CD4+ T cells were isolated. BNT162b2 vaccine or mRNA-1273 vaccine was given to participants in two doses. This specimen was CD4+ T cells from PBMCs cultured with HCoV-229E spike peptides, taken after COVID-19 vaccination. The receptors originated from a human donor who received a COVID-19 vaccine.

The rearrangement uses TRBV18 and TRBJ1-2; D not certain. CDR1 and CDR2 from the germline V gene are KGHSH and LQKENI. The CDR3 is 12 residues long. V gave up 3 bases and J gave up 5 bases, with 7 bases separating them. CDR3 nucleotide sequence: TGTGCCAGCTCACCCGAAGGGTATGGCTACACCTTC. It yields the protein CASSPEGYGYTF.

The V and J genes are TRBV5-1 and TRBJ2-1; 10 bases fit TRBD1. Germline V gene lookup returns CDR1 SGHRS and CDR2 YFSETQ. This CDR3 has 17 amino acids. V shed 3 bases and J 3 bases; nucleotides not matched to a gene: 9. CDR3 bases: TGCGCCAGCAGCTCCCTCCGGGACAGGGGCCTCTACAATGAGCAGTTCTTC. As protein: CASSSLRDRGLYNEQFF.

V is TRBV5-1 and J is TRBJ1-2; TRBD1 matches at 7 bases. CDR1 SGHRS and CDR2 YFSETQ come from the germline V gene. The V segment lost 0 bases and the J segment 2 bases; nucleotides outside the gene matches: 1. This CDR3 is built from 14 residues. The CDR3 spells CASSLVTGNYGYTF. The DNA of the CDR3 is TGCGCCAGCAGCTTGGTGACAGGGAACTATGGCTACACCTTC.

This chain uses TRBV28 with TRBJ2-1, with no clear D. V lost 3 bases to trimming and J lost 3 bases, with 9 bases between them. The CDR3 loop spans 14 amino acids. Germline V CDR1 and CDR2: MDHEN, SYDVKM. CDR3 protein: CASSLMAGYNEQFF. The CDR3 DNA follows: TGTGCCAGCAGTTTGATGGCAGGCTACAATGAGCAGTTCTTC.

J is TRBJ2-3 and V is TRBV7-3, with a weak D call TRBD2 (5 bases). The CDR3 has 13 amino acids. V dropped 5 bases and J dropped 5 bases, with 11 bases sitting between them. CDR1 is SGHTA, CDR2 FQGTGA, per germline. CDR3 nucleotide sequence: TGTGCCAGCAGCCCTCGGACTGAAGATACGCAGTATTTT. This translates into CASSPRTEDTQYF.

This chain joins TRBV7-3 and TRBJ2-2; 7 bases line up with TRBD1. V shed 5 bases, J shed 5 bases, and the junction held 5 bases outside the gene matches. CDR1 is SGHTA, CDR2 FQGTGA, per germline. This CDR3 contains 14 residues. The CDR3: CASSRQGGTGELFF. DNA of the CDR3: TGTGCCAGCAGCCGACAGGGTGGGACCGGGGAGCTGTTTTTT.

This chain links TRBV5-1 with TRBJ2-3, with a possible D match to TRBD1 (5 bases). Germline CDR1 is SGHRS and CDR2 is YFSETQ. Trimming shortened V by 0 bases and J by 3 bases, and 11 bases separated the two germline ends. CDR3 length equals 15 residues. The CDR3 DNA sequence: TGCGCCAGCAGCTTGGTAGGGCAGGGAACAGATACGCAGTATTTT. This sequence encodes CASSLVGQGTDTQYF.

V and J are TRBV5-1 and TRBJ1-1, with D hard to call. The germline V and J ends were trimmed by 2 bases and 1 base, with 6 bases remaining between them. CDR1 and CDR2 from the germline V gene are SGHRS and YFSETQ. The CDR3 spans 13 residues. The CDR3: CASSFVQNTEAFF. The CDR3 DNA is TGCGCCAGCAGCTTCGTACAGAACACTGAAGCTTTCTTT.

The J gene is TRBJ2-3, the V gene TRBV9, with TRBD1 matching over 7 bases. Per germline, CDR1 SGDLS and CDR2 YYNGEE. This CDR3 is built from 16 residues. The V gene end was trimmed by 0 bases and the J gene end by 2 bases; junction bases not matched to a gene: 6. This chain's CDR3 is CASSVEPQGNTDTQYF. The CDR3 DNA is TGTGCCAGCAGCGTAGAGCCACAGGGGAACACAGATACGCAGTATTTT.

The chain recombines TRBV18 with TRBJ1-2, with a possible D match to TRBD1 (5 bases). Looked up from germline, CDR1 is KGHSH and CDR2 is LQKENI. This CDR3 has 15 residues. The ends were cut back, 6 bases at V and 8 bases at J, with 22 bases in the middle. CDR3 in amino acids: CASSPEQAVGSGYTF. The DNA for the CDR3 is TGTGCCAGCTCGCCGGAACAGGCTGTTGGATCCGGCTACACCTTC. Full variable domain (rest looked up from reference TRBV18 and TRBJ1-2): NAGVMQNPRHLVRRRGQEARLRCSPMKGHSHVYWYRQLPEEGLKFMVYLQKENIIDESGMPKERFSAEFPKEGPSILRIQQVVRGDSAAYFCASSPEQAVGSGYTFGSGTRLTVV.

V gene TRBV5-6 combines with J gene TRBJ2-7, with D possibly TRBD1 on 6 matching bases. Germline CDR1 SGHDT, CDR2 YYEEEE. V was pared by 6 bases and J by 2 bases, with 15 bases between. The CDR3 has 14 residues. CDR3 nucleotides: TGTGCCAGCATCGTATGGGGACACACCTACGAGCAGTACGTC. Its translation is CASIVWGHTYEQYV.

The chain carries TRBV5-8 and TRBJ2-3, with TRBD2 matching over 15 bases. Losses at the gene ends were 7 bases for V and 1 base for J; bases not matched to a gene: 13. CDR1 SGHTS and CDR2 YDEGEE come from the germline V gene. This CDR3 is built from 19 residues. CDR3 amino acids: CASPVGLAGGYTGTDTQYF. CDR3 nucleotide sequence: TGTGCCAGCCCCGTGGGACTAGCGGGGGGCTATACCGGCACAGATACGCAGTATTTT.

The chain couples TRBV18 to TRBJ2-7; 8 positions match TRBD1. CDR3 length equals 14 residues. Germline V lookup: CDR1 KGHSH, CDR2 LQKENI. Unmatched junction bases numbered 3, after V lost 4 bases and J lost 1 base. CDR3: CASSRTGFSYEQYV. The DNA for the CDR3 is TGTGCCAGCTCACGGACAGGGTTTTCCTACGAGCAGTACGTC.

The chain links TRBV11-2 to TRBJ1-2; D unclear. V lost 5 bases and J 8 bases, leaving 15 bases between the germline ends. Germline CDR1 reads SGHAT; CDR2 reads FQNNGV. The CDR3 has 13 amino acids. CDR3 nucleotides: TGTGCCAGCAGCCCCCAGCCGGCAAGGGGCTACACCTTC. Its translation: CASSPQPARGYTF. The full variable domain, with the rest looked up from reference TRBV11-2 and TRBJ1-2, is EAGVAQSPRYKIIEKRQSVAFWCNPISGHATLYWYQQILGQGPKLLIQFQNNGVVDDSQLPKDRFSAERLKGVDSTLKIQPAKLEDSAVYLCASSPQPARGYTFGSGTRLTVV.

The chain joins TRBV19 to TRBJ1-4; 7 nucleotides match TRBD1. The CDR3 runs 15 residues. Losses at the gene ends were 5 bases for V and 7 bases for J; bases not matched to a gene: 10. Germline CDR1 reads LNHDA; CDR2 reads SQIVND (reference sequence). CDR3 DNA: TGTGCCAGTAGTTCACAGGGGATTGGGAGTGAAAAACTGTTTTTT. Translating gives CASSSQGIGSEKLFF.

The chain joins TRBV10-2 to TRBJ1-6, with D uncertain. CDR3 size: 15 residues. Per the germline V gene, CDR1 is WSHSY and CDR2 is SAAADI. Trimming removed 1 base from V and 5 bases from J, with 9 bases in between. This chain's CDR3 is CASSELRLDNSPLHF. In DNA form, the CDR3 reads TGCGCCAGCAGTGAGTTGAGGCTGGATAATTCACCCCTCCACTTT.

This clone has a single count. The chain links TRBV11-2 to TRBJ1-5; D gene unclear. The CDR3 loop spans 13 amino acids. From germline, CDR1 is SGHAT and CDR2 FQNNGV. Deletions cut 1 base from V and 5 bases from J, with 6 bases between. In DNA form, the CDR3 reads TGTGCCAGCAGCTTAGGAGAGCATCAGCCCCAGCATTTT. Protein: CASSLGEHQPQHF.

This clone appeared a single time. CDR3 coding DNA: TGTGCCAGCAGTTTATTAGAGACCCAGTACTTC. Translated, it gives CASSLLETQYF. The gene calls are TRBV27 and TRBJ2-5, with no clear D. The CDR3 is made up of 11 amino acids. Trimming took 1 base from V and 4 from J, leaving 1 base between them. Per germline, CDR1 MNHEY and CDR2 SMNVEV (reference sequence).

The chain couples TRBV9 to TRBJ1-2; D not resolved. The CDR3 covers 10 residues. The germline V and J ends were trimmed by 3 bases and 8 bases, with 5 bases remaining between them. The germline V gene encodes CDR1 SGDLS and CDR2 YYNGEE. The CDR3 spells CASSGNGYTF. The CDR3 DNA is TGTGCCAGCAGCGGCAACGGCTACACCTTC.

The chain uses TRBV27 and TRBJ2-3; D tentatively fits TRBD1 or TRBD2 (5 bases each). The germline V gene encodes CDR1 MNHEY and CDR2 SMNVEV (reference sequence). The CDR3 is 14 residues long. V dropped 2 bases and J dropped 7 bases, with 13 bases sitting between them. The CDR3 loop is CASSLVGTANTQYF. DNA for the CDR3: TGTGCCAGCAGTTTAGTGGGGACCGCGAATACGCAGTATTTT.

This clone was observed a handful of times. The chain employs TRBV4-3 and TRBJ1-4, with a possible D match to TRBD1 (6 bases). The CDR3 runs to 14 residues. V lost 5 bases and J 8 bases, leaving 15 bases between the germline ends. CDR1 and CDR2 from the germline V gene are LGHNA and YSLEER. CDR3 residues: CASSAQGSHEKLFF. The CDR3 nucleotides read TGCGCCAGCAGCGCACAGGGCAGCCACGAAAAACTGTTTTTT.

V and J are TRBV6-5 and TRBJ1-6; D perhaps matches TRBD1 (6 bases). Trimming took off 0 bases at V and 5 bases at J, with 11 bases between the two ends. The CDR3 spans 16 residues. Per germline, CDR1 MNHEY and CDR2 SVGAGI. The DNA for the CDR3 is TGTGCCAGCAGTTACTCGAGGGCAGGGGATAATTCACCCCTCCACTTT. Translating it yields CASSYSRAGDNSPLHF.

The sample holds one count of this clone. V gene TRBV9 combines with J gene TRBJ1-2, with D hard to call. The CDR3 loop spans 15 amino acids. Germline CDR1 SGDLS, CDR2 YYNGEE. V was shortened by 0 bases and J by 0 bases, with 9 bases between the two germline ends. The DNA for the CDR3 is TGTGCCAGCAGCGTAGATTTGGCTTCTAACTATGGCTACACCTTC. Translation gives CASSVDLASNYGYTF.

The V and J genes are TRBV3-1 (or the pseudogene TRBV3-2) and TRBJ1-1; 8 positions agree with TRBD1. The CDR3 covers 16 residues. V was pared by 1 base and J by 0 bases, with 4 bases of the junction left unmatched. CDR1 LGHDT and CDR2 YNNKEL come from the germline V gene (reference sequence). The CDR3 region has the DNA TGTGCCAGCAGCCAAGCAGGGGGCACTATGAACACTGAAGCTTTCTTT. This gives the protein CASSQAGGTMNTEAFF.

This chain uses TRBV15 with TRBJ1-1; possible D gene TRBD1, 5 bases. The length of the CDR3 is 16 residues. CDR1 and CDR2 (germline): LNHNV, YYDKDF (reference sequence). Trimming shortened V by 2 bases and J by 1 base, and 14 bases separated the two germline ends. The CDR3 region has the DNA TGTGCCACCAGCAGACGAGTGAGGGGCACGAACACTGAAGCTTTCTTT. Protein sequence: CATSRRVRGTNTEAFF.

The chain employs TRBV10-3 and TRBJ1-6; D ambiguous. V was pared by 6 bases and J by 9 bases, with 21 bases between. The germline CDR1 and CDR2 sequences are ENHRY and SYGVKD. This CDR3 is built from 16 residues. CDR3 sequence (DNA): TGTGCCATCAGCGCCGCGGGAGCAGGTAGTCGTTCACCCCTCCACTTT. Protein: CAISAAGAGSRSPLHF.

In DNA form, the CDR3 reads TGTGCCACCAGTGATGAGAGGGGGGAGTCCTACAATGAGCAGTTCTTC. Encoded protein: CATSDERGESYNEQFF. The V call is TRBV24-1, the J call TRBJ2-1, with D possibly being TRBD1 or TRBD2 (6 bases each). Germline CDR1 and CDR2: KGHDR and SFDVKD. Trimming removed 3 bases from V and 1 base from J, with 12 bases in between. The CDR3 consists of 16 residues.

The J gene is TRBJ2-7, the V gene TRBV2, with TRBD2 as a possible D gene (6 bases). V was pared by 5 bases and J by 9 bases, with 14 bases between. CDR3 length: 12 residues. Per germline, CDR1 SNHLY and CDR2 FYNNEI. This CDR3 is CASSLAPGRQYV. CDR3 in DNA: TGTGCCAGCAGTTTAGCCCCCGGGAGGCAGTACGTC.

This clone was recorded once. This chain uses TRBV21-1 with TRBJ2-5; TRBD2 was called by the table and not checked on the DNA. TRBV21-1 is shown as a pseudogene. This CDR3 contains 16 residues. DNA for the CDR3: TGTGCCAGCACCATTCTCGGGGGGGTCCGAAAAGAGACCCAGTACTTC. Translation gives CASTILGGVRKETQYF.

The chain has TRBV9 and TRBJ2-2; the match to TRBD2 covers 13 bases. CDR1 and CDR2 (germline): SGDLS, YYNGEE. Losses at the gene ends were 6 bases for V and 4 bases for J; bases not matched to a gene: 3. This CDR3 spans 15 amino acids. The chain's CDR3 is CASKGTSGVTGELFF. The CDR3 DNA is TGTGCCAGCAAAGGGACTAGCGGGGTCACCGGGGAGCTGTTTTTT.

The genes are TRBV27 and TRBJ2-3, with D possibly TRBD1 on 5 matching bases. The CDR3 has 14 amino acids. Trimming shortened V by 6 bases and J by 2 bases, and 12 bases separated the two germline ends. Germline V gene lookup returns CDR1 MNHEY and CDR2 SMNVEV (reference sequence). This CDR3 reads CASRARASTDTQYF. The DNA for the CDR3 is TGTGCCAGCAGGGCCAGGGCCTCCACAGATACGCAGTATTTT.

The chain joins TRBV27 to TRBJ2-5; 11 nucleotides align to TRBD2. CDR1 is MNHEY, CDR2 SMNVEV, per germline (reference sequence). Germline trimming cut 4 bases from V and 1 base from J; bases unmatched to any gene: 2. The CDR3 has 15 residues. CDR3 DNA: TGTGCCAGCAGTTCACTAGCGGGGGTCCAAGAGACCCAGTACTTC. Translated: CASSSLAGVQETQYF.